The 26 T cell receptor beta chains reported below all come from one sample, sequenced in a study of technical replicates of blood from several donors. TCRdb's table, derived via immunoSEQ multiplex PCR, lists solely in-frame clones and lacks some. This table has roughly 76,000 clones, around 86% appearing once. Sample: PBMCs. The receptors here all came from a human donor in good health. Some clones in this sample may be carry-over from other donors' samples.

V usage is TRBV5-1 and J usage is TRBJ2-5; weak D call: TRBD2 (5 bases). With 2 bases removed from V and 3 bases from J, the gap between germline ends came to 5 bases. The CDR3 has 12 residues. Germline V gene data show CDR1 as SGHRS and CDR2 as YFSETQ. The CDR3 bases are TGCGCCAGCAGCTTCGGGGAAGAGACCCAGTACTTC. Protein sequence: CASSFGEETQYF.

V and J are TRBV6-1 and TRBJ1-5; no reliable D call. The germline V gene has CDR1 MNHNS and CDR2 SASEGT. V dropped 1 base and J dropped 3 bases, with 13 bases sitting between them. The CDR3 length is 16 residues. CDR3 nucleotides: TGTGCCAGCAGTGAAGTTGGAGGACGGGTCAATCAGCCCCAGCATTTT. Its protein is CASSEVGGRVNQPQHF.

This clone appeared a few times. This rearrangement joins TRBV18 to TRBJ2-5, with 9 bases that match TRBD2. Per the germline V gene, CDR1 is KGHSH and CDR2 is LQKENI. Germline trimming cut 8 bases from V and 5 bases from J; bases unmatched to any gene: 15. This CDR3 is 16 amino acids long. CDR3 nucleotides: TGTGCCAGCGGACACGGGCTAGCGGGATTTTGGGAGACCCAGTACTTC. The encoded protein is CASGHGLAGFWETQYF. Full variable domain (remainder filled in from reference TRBV18 and TRBJ2-5): NAGVMQNPRHLVRRRGQEARLRCSPMKGHSHVYWYRQLPEEGLKFMVYLQKENIIDESGMPKERFSAEFPKEGPSILRIQQVVRGDSAAYFCASGHGLAGFWETQYFGPGTRLLVL.

This clone was detected only once. The rearrangement links TRBV4-1 to TRBJ2-7, with 7 positions matching TRBD2. V shed 4 bases and J 6 bases; nucleotides not matched to a gene: 6. This CDR3 comprises 13 residues. Germline assignment: CDR1 MGHRA and CDR2 YSYEKL. The CDR3 DNA reads as TGCGCCAGCAGCCCTCCACTAGCGCGCGAGCAGTACTTC. Residues: CASSPPLAREQYF.

The chain employs TRBV29-1 and TRBJ2-5; 13 bases fit TRBD2. CDR1 SQVTM and CDR2 ANQGSEA come from the germline V gene. The CDR3 is made up of 14 amino acids. The V segment lost 5 bases and the J segment 3 bases; nucleotides outside the gene matches: 3. The CDR3 spells CSVYGLAGEETQYF. The CDR3 DNA sequence: TGCAGCGTTTACGGACTAGCGGGGGAAGAGACCCAGTACTTC.

The genes are TRBV4-1 and TRBJ2-7; tentatively, D is TRBD2 (7 bases). The CDR3 contains 16 residues. Germline values: CDR1 MGHRA, CDR2 YSYEKL. Trimming pared 3 bases from V and 0 bases from J, leaving 15 bases between. CDR3 amino acids: CASSQSSGGRSYEQYF. The CDR3 bases are TGCGCCAGCAGCCAGTCCTCCGGGGGGCGCTCCTACGAGCAGTACTTC.

The rearrangement uses TRBV5-1 and TRBJ2-7; 10 bases agree with TRBD1. Trimming removed 0 bases from V and 3 bases from J; junction bases left unmatched: 6. The CDR3 consists of 16 residues. Germline assignment: CDR1 SGHRS and CDR2 YFSETQ. The CDR3, as DNA: TGCGCCAGCAGCTTGGCACCGACAGGGGGCTTCTACGAGCAGTACTTC. Its protein is CASSLAPTGGFYEQYF.

The V call is TRBV29-1, the J call TRBJ2-7; 8 positions match TRBD1. Per germline, CDR1 SQVTM and CDR2 ANQGSEA. Trimming at V came to 0 bases and at J to 3 bases, leaving 7 bases not matched to a gene. The CDR3 runs to 15 residues. Written as DNA, the CDR3 is TGCAGCGTTGAAGAAGTCGGGACAGGAAACTACGAGCAGTACTTC. Protein sequence: CSVEEVGTGNYEQYF.

The rearrangement links TRBV27 to TRBJ2-1; 16 bases match TRBD2. This CDR3 region has 16 residues. The V gene end was trimmed by 10 bases and the J gene end by 6 bases; junction bases not matched to a gene: 9. From germline, CDR1 is MNHEY and CDR2 SMNVEV (reference sequence). CDR3 nucleotide sequence: TGTGCCACCTCCGGGACTAGCGGGGGGGCGAGCAATGAGCAGTTCTTC. Amino acids: CATSGTSGGASNEQFF.

The CDR3 sequence is CASSWTGGNYGYTF. CDR3 DNA: TGTGCCAGCAGCTGGACAGGGGGCAACTATGGCTACACCTTC. The chain is built from TRBV7-9 and TRBJ1-2, with 11 bases lining up with TRBD1. This CDR3 is 14 amino acids long. CDR1 and CDR2 from the germline V gene are SEHNR and FQNEAQ (reference sequence). V gave up 4 bases and J gave up 2 bases; unmatched junction bases: 0.

The chain recombines TRBV6-5 with TRBJ1-4; 7 bases fit TRBD1. V gave up 5 bases and J gave up 7 bases; unmatched junction bases: 7. From germline, CDR1 is MNHEY and CDR2 SVGAGI. The CDR3 consists of 14 residues. The CDR3 coding sequence is TGTGCCAGCAGTAGAACAGGGGTGGGTGAAAAACTGTTTTTT. It is translated as CASSRTGVGEKLFF.

The chain recombines TRBV4-3 with TRBJ1-3, with D maybe TRBD1 (5 bases). Between the trimmed V and J ends, which lost 4 bases and 0 bases, there was a span of 10 bases. This CDR3 has 15 amino acids. Germline assignment: CDR1 LGHNA and CDR2 YSLEER. As DNA, the CDR3 is TGCGCCAGCAGCCCCGACGGGGGCTCTGGAAACACCATATATTTT. Its translation is CASSPDGGSGNTIYF.

The J gene is TRBJ2-2, the V gene TRBV30; D ambiguous. Deletions cut 5 bases from V and 1 base from J, with 8 bases between. CDR3 length equals 13 residues. Germline V CDR1 and CDR2: GTSNPN, SVGIG (reference sequence). CDR3: CAWGAGNTGELFF. The CDR3, as DNA: TGTGCCTGGGGCGCAGGGAACACCGGGGAGCTGTTTTTT.

This chain links TRBV9 with TRBJ1-3, with D possibly TRBD1 on 6 matching bases. The V end was cut by 2 bases, the J end by 1 base, with 10 bases between. CDR1 is SGDLS and CDR2 is YYNGEE in the germline V gene. The CDR3 totals 15 residues. The CDR3 spells CASSVSTGSGNTIYF. The CDR3 DNA follows: TGTGCCAGCAGCGTGTCCACAGGGTCTGGAAACACCATATATTTT.

This chain joins TRBV5-1 and TRBJ1-1, with 9 nucleotides matching TRBD1. V dropped 5 bases and J dropped 3; count of bases not matched to a gene: 11. CDR3 length: 16 residues. CDR1 and CDR2 from the germline V gene are SGHRS and YFSETQ. CDR3 sequence: CASRVDPGTGYTEAFF. The CDR3 DNA reads TGCGCCAGCAGGGTAGATCCCGGGACAGGGTACACTGAAGCTTTCTTT. Drawing the rest from reference TRBV5-1 and TRBJ1-1, the complete variable domain is KAGVTQTPRYLIKTRGQQVTLSCSPISGHRSVSWYQQTPGQGLQFLFEYFSETQRNKGNFPGRFSGRQFSNSRSEMNVSTLELGDSALYLCASRVDPGTGYTEAFFGQGTRLTVV.

This sequence joins TRBV18 and TRBJ1-3, with D unresolved. Germline CDR1 and CDR2: KGHSH and LQKENI. Trimming pared 5 bases from V and 0 bases from J, leaving 11 bases between. The CDR3 contains 15 residues. The CDR3 coding sequence is TGTGCCAGCTCAACAACAGCCCGCTCTGGAAACACCATATATTTT. It specifies CASSTTARSGNTIYF.

V usage is TRBV30 and J usage is TRBJ2-6; D is possibly TRBD2 (6 bases). This CDR3 has 15 amino acids. Deletions cut 3 bases from V and 1 base from J, with 10 bases between. Germline CDR1 reads GTSNPN; CDR2 reads SVGIG (reference sequence). The CDR3 here is CAWRAAGSGANVLTF. As DNA, the CDR3 is TGTGCCTGGAGGGCCGCGGGGTCTGGGGCCAACGTCCTGACTTTC.

This sequence joins TRBV29-1 and TRBJ1-1; 7 nucleotides align to TRBD1. The CDR3 loop spans 14 amino acids. Germline lookup yields CDR1 SQVTM and CDR2 ANQGSEA. V dropped 3 bases and J dropped 5; count of bases not matched to a gene: 9. CDR3 sequence (DNA): TGCAGCGTTGAGGGAGCAGGGGGGTATACTGAAGCTTTCTTT. Translation: CSVEGAGGYTEAFF.

The rearrangement uses TRBV11-2 and TRBJ2-1; possibly TRBD1 for D (6 bases). Trimming pared 5 bases from V and 5 bases from J, leaving 19 bases between. CDR1 is SGHAT, CDR2 FQNNGV, per germline. The CDR3 is made up of 16 amino acids. CDR3 sequence (DNA): TGTGCCAGCAGCCCCAGAGGGGGTCGTGGGGACAATGAGCAGTTCTTC. Protein: CASSPRGGRGDNEQFF.

In its sample, this clone was seen once. The rearrangement joins TRBV29-1 to TRBJ2-1, with TRBD1 matching 12 bases. Germline loops: CDR1 SQVTM, CDR2 ANQGSEA. This CDR3 has 14 amino acids. V dropped 4 bases and J dropped 6; count of bases not matched to a gene: 4. In nucleotides, the CDR3 is TGCAGCGTTGTTGGGACAGGGGGCTTCAATGAGCAGTTCTTC. As protein: CSVVGTGGFNEQFF.

The genes are TRBV29-1 and TRBJ1-2; the D gene is possibly TRBD1 (6 bases). V lost 4 bases, J lost 1 base, and 10 bases lay in between. Germline V gene sequence: CDR1 SQVTM, CDR2 ANQGSEA. CDR3 length: 13 residues. This CDR3 is CSVVQGDNYGYTF. CDR3 sequence (DNA): TGCAGCGTTGTACAGGGTGATAACTATGGCTACACCTTC.

V is TRBV27 and J is TRBJ1-2, with D uncertain. The CDR3 contains 13 residues. With 4 bases removed from V and 4 bases from J, the gap between germline ends came to 10 bases. CDR1 is MNHEY, CDR2 SMNVEV, per germline (reference sequence). The CDR3 region is CASSSTELYGYTF. Here the CDR3 DNA reads TGTGCCAGCAGTTCCACTGAGCTCTATGGCTACACCTTC.

The chain combines TRBV15 with TRBJ2-5; TRBD1 is a possible D gene (6 bases). The CDR3 has 14 residues. Germline CDR1 LNHNV, CDR2 YYDKDF (reference sequence). V was pared by 4 bases and J by 5 bases, with 14 bases between. This chain's CDR3 is CATSTPGHPETQYF. CDR3 nucleotides: TGTGCCACCAGCACTCCGGGACATCCGGAGACCCAGTACTTC.

The chain combines TRBV2 with TRBJ2-1; 8 positions agree with TRBD1. The CDR3 length is 15 residues. J was trimmed by 0 bases and V by 6 bases; bases with no gene match: 4. Germline CDR1 is SNHLY and CDR2 is FYNNEI. The CDR3 nucleotides are TGTGCCAGCAGGCGGGACAGGAGCTCCTACAATGAGCAGTTCTTC. Protein sequence: CASRRDRSSYNEQFF.

J is TRBJ1-1 and V is TRBV27, with 11 positions matching TRBD1. The V segment lost 6 bases and the J segment 4 bases; nucleotides outside the gene matches: 4. Germline V gives CDR1 MNHEY, CDR2 SMNVEV (reference sequence). The CDR3 runs 14 residues. The CDR3 bases are TGTGCCAGCAGGAGAGGGACAGGGGGCACTGAAGCTTTCTTT. Amino acid sequence: CASRRGTGGTEAFF.

The chain recombines TRBV11-2 with TRBJ1-6; TRBD1 matches 8 bases. After removal of 0 bases from V and 9 bases from J, the junction contained 10 bases not matched to a gene. The CDR3 extends over 17 amino acids. Germline V gives CDR1 SGHAT, CDR2 FQNNGV. The CDR3 region is CASSLDGTGRFSSPLHF. The CDR3 DNA reads TGTGCCAGCAGCTTAGACGGGACAGGAAGATTTAGTTCACCCCTCCACTTT.